These T cell receptor beta chains were read from a single sample in a study of beta chain features in type 1 diabetes. Here immunoSEQ multiplex PCR was the method, and the copy in TCRdb shows in-frame clones only, minus some. Among almost 350,000 clones, approximately 9.9% were seen once, and the ten largest hold approximately 1%. Sequencing used central memory CD4+ T cells from blood. Receptors were obtained from a man aged 30-40 years with type 1 diabetes. Each CDR3 is given with its conserved first and last residue. A D gene is named only where the DNA matches it firmly. A clone size is listed for some rows: how often the clone was seen (once, few, many), or a class if it is expanded.

d_gene,j_gene,abundance,len,v_gene,CDR3aa,CDR3nt
NA,TRBJ1-5,few,15,TRBV6-5,CASSYSFRGDQPQHF,TGTGCCAGCAGTTACAGTTTCAGGGGAGATCAGCCCCAGCATTTT
TRBD1,TRBJ1-2,NA,13,TRBV19,CASMRTGNYGYTF,TGTGCCAGTATGAGGACAGGGAATTATGGCTACACCTTC
TRBD1,TRBJ2-7,few,15,TRBV6-5,CASSPQLTGIHEQYF,TGTGCCAGCAGTCCACAATTGACAGGGATCCACGAGCAGTACTTC
TRBD2,TRBJ2-1,few,15,TRBV27,CASSEGLGGYNEQFF,TGTGCCAGCAGCGAGGGACTAGGGGGATACAATGAGCAGTTCTTC
TRBD2,TRBJ2-7,NA,15,TRBV11-2,CASRPSGGAPYEQYF,TGTGCCAGCAGGCCTAGCGGGGGGGCGCCCTACGAGCAGTACTTC
TRBD1,TRBJ2-7,NA,14,TRBV14,CASSWGQGAMEQYF,TGTGCCAGCAGCTGGGGACAGGGGGCGATGGAGCAGTACTTC
TRBD1,TRBJ1-5,few,13,TRBV18,CASSPDRDQPQHF,TGTGCCAGCTCCCCCGACAGGGATCAGCCCCAGCATTTT
NA,TRBJ1-1,few,12,TRBV5-1,CASSLAGHEAFF,TGCGCCAGCAGCTTGGCCGGTCATGAAGCTTTCTTT
TRBD1,TRBJ1-3,NA,15,TRBV6-5,CASSSDRGPRNTIYF,TGTGCCAGCAGTAGCGACAGGGGTCCAAGAAACACCATATATTTT
NA,TRBJ2-3,NA,13,TRBV4-3,CASSQEGGDTQYF,TGCGCCAGCAGCCAAGAGGGCGGAGATACGCAGTATTTT